The 18 T cell receptor beta chains below were found in one sample sequenced in a study of blood T cell repertoires in COVID-19. Method: immunoSEQ multiplex PCR; TCRdb's copy keeps in-frame clones and lacks some. The sample yields around 300,000 clones, over 75% seen once. The material sequenced was PBMCs or T cells enriched from blood (not recorded which). The source of these receptors is a woman under 30 who had recovered from COVID-19.

V is TRBV28 and J is TRBJ2-7, with D possibly TRBD2 on 5 matching bases. The CDR3 is made up of 14 amino acids. Germline CDR1 is MDHEN and CDR2 is SYDVKM. Trimming took off 5 bases at V and 4 bases at J, with 15 bases between the two ends. CDR3 nucleotide sequence: TGTGCCAGCAGTGTGAGCAGGAGGAATTACGAGCAGTACTTC. Amino acids: CASSVSRRNYEQYF.

This rearrangement joins TRBV5-6 to TRBJ1-1, with D perhaps matching TRBD1 (6 bases). The CDR3 is made up of 14 amino acids. Germline values: CDR1 SGHDT, CDR2 YYEEEE. Trimming left V 0 bases short and J 1 base short, with 7 bases between. The CDR3 loop is CASSLATGNTEAFF. CDR3 nucleotide sequence: TGTGCCAGCAGCTTGGCGACAGGGAACACTGAAGCTTTCTTT.

The CDR3 region is CASSQGLAGSEQFF. DNA for the CDR3: TGCGCCAGCAGCCAAGGGCTAGCGGGGAGTGAGCAGTTCTTC. The chain combines TRBV4-1 with TRBJ2-1, with TRBD2 matching over 9 bases. The V gene end was trimmed by 1 base and the J gene end by 9 bases; junction bases not matched to a gene: 4. This CDR3 is built from 14 residues. Germline values: CDR1 MGHRA, CDR2 YSYEKL.

The gene calls are TRBV28 and TRBJ1-1, with D unresolved. Trimming removed 7 bases from V and 10 bases from J, with 13 bases in between. Looked up from germline, CDR1 is MDHEN and CDR2 is SYDVKM. The CDR3 is 11 amino acids. The CDR3 DNA sequence: TGTGCCAGCACCTATCCGGGAGGAGCTTTCTTT. Translated: CASTYPGGAFF.

The chain recombines TRBV5-5 with TRBJ2-5, with D perhaps TRBD1 (6 bases). V was shortened by 5 bases and J by 5 bases, with 19 bases between the two germline ends. Germline CDR1 and CDR2: SGHKS and YYEKEE (reference sequence). The CDR3 covers 15 residues. For the CDR3, the DNA is TGTGCCAGCAGGCGCACACCGGGTCAGGGGGAGACCCAGTACTTC. Protein: CASRRTPGQGETQYF.

The chain couples TRBV6-5 to TRBJ1-5; D is uncertain. Germline V CDR1 and CDR2: MNHEY, SVGAGI. With 3 bases removed from V and 5 bases from J, the gap between germline ends came to 11 bases. The CDR3 consists of 14 residues. This CDR3 is CASSYRRGHQPQHF. DNA of the CDR3: TGTGCCAGCAGTTATAGGAGAGGGCATCAGCCCCAGCATTTT.

The rearrangement joins TRBV5-8 to TRBJ1-2; 7 nucleotides match TRBD1. V was clipped by 4 bases and J by 4 bases; unmatched bases: 10. In germline, CDR1 is SGHTS, CDR2 YDEGEE. The CDR3 is made up of 15 amino acids. The CDR3 here is CASSRPQGVVYGYTF. The CDR3 DNA follows: TGTGCCAGCAGCCGCCCCCAGGGGGTGGTCTATGGCTACACCTTC.

CDR3 in amino acids: CASSLQDRGWTEAFF. Here the CDR3 DNA reads TGCGCCAGCAGCTTGCAGGACAGGGGGTGGACTGAAGCTTTCTTT. The V gene is TRBV5-1, the J gene TRBJ1-1, with 10 bases fitting TRBD1. The CDR3 is made up of 15 amino acids. The germline V gene encodes CDR1 SGHRS and CDR2 YFSETQ. J lost 5 bases, V lost 1 base, and 5 bases had no gene match.

This clone was observed a handful of times. This chain joins TRBV10-3 and TRBJ1-1; TRBD1 is a possible D gene (5 bases). The CDR3 spans 12 residues. From germline, CDR1 is ENHRY and CDR2 SYGVKD. Trimming removed 4 bases from V and 5 bases from J, with 8 bases in between. Written as DNA, the CDR3 is TGTGCCATCAGTGGACAGTGGACTGAAGCTTTCTTT. Translation: CAISGQWTEAFF.

The chain recombines TRBV19 with TRBJ1-2; 8 bases align to TRBD1. Germline CDR1 and CDR2: LNHDA and SQIVND (reference sequence). With 9 bases clipped from V and 4 bases from J, the junction kept 13 bases outside the gene matches. The CDR3 length is 15 residues. The CDR3 loop is CASQDDRGVGYGYTF. CDR3 DNA sequence: TGTGCCAGCCAGGATGACAGGGGTGTGGGCTATGGCTACACCTTC.

The V call is TRBV7-2, the J call TRBJ2-7, with D possibly being TRBD1 (6 bases). V lost 0 bases and J lost 0, with 12 bases in between. CDR3 length: 16 residues. Per the germline V gene, CDR1 is SGHTA and CDR2 is FQGNSA. DNA for the CDR3: TGTGCCAGCAGCTTAGCGCTAGGGACAAGCTCCTACGAGCAGTACTTC. Its translation is CASSLALGTSSYEQYF.

The J gene is TRBJ1-2, the V gene TRBV19; D ambiguous. Trimming left V 6 bases short and J 1 base short, with 9 bases between. Germline CDR1 reads LNHDA; CDR2 reads SQIVND (reference sequence). There are 13 residues in the CDR3. CDR3 sequence: CASRRGFNYGYTF. As DNA, the CDR3 is TGTGCCAGTAGACGGGGTTTTAACTATGGCTACACCTTC.

The rearrangement uses TRBV5-1 and TRBJ2-7, with 12 nucleotides matching TRBD2. Germline CDR1 SGHRS, CDR2 YFSETQ. CDR3 length equals 13 residues. The V and J ends lost 5 bases and 4 bases, in that order; junction bases with no gene match: 1. CDR3 nucleotide sequence: TGCGCCAGCAGGACTAGCGGGGGTTACGAGCAGTACTTC. Protein: CASRTSGGYEQYF.

The CDR3 coding sequence is TGTGCCAGCAGTTTGGGGCTAACGGAGAGCTCCTACAATGAGCAGTTCTTC. It translates to CASSLGLTESSYNEQFF. The rearrangement uses TRBV27 and TRBJ2-1, with D tentatively TRBD1 (5 bases). The length of the CDR3 is 17 residues. The germline V and J ends were trimmed by 3 bases and 0 bases, with 15 bases remaining between them. Germline CDR1 MNHEY, CDR2 SMNVEV (reference sequence).

The rearrangement links TRBV19 to TRBJ1-1, with TRBD1 matching over 7 bases. V dropped 9 bases and J dropped 1; count of bases not matched to a gene: 8. This CDR3 has 14 residues. The germline V gene encodes CDR1 LNHDA and CDR2 SQIVND (reference sequence). The CDR3 sequence: CASTLGQPNTEAFF. The DNA for the CDR3 is TGTGCCAGCACCCTGGGACAGCCGAACACTGAAGCTTTCTTT.

The CDR3 nucleotides are TGTGCCAGCAGGATTCGGGGGGGCTACAATGAGCAGTTCTTC. Translating it yields CASRIRGGYNEQFF. The V call is TRBV2, the J call TRBJ2-1, with 8 bases lining up with TRBD2. The CDR3 has 14 amino acids. From germline, CDR1 is SNHLY and CDR2 FYNNEI. V shed 6 bases, J shed 3 bases, and the junction held 4 bases outside the gene matches.

V is TRBV3-1 (or the pseudogene TRBV3-2) and J is TRBJ1-2; 9 nucleotides agree with TRBD1. This CDR3 contains 14 residues. CDR1 is LGHDT, CDR2 YNNKEL, per germline (reference sequence). With 3 bases clipped from V and 7 bases from J, the junction kept 6 bases outside the gene matches. In DNA, the CDR3 is TGTGCCAGCAGCCACTTAAGACAGGGGGGTGGCTACACCTTC. It encodes CASSHLRQGGGYTF.

V gene TRBV2 combines with J gene TRBJ2-5; the match to TRBD1 covers 9 bases. The CDR3 is 14 amino acids. Trimming cost V 8 bases and J 5 bases; bases outside gene matches: 9. Germline loops: CDR1 SNHLY, CDR2 FYNNEI. The chain's CDR3 is CASSRTGGWETQYF. CDR3 DNA: TGTGCCAGCTCTCGAACAGGGGGCTGGGAGACCCAGTACTTC.